Sequencing of this T cell receptor (beta chain) was carried out in a study of early T cells in non-severe SARS-CoV-2 infection. Study-wide context: The chains were unpaired, and the sequenced material was bulk RNA from unsorted whole blood.

Deletions cut 3 bases from V and 2 bases from J, with 13 bases between. CDR1 is LNHNV and CDR2 is YYDKDF in the germline V gene (reference sequence). This CDR3 has 15 residues. This clonotype showed up just a few times. cDNA molecules, individually, were tagged with unique molecular identifiers. Using its own MiXCR run on the 5' RACE reads, TCRdb lists one record per CDR3 protein. Of about 80,000 distinct CDR3 sequences listed, approximately 12% were seen once; the top ten hold about 3.5%. This sequence originates from an adult who was a healthcare worker with PCR-confirmed SARS-CoV-2 infection or an uninfected control (not recorded which). The V call is TRBV15, the J call TRBJ1-1; D uncertain. Sample: whole blood. In nucleotides, the CDR3 is TGTGCCACCAGCAGCACAGTTAACAGTAACACTGAAGCTTTCTTT. It is translated as CATSSTVNSNTEAFF.